This is a list of T cell receptor beta chains from one sample in a study of blood T cell repertoires in COVID-19. TCRdb's table, derived via immunoSEQ multiplex PCR, lists solely in-frame clones and lacks some. The sample holds about 270,000 clones, roughly 88% seen once. Sequences were obtained from PBMCs or T cells enriched from blood (not recorded which). All receptors come from a woman aged 40 to 49 with acute COVID-19. The CDR3 runs from the conserved cysteine through the conserved F or W. A D gene is named only where the DNA matches it firmly. Expanded clones are given a class, and other clones once, few, many or no size at all.

cdr3_aa	cdr3_nt	d_call	v_call	j_call	clone_size
CATTVTSAYEQYF	TGTGCCACGACTGTGACTTCAGCCTACGAGCAGTACTTC	-	TRBV6-5	TRBJ2-7	-
CASTQIHNSPLHF	TGTGCCAGCACTCAGATCCATAATTCACCCCTCCACTTT	-	TRBV28	TRBJ1-6	few
CASSLDRGRPRHEQFF	TGTGCCAGCAGCTTGGACAGGGGGCGCCCGAGGCATGAGCAGTTCTTC	TRBD1	TRBV11-3	TRBJ2-1	-
CASGKGDRNTEAFF	TGTGCTAGTGGCAAAGGGGACAGGAACACTGAAGCTTTCTTT	TRBD1	TRBV12-5	TRBJ1-1	-
CASSLAGTSTTGELFF	TGTGCCAGCAGCCTTGCCGGGACTAGTACCACCGGGGAGCTGTTTTTT	TRBD2	TRBV3-1/TRBV3-2	TRBJ2-2	-
CASSYRVDYGYTF	TGTGCCAGCAGTTACAGGGTTGACTATGGCTACACCTTC	-	TRBV28	TRBJ1-2	-
CASGGRTQHF	TGTGCCAGCGGCGGAAGGACCCAGCATTTT	-	TRBV2	TRBJ1-5	once
CASGLVLSLSLSESQFF	TGTGCTAGTGGTTTGGTACTCTCCCTATCTCTCTCCGAGAGTCAGTTCTTC	-	TRBV12-5	TRBJ2-1	-
CASSPTGINEKLFF	TGTGCCAGCAGTCCTACAGGGATTAATGAAAAACTGTTTTTT	-	TRBV28	TRBJ1-4	-
CSAHSTYGYTF	TGCAGTGCTCACAGCACCTATGGCTACACCTTC	-	TRBV20-1	TRBJ1-2	-
CASRGWGEATNEKLFF	TGTGCCAGCCGGGGGTGGGGAGAGGCAACTAATGAAAAACTGTTTTTT	-	TRBV27	TRBJ1-4	-
CAIARLATGELFF	TGTGCCATCGCTAGACTAGCAACCGGGGAGCTGTTTTTT	TRBD2	TRBV11-3	TRBJ2-2	-
CASSVGLAGSYNEQFF	TGTGCCAGCAGCGTCGGACTAGCGGGGTCCTACAATGAGCAGTTCTTC	TRBD2	TRBV9	TRBJ2-1	once
CASSRLQGAGSYEQYF	TGTGCCAGCAGCCGATTACAGGGGGCGGGTTCCTACGAGCAGTACTTC	TRBD1	TRBV11-2	TRBJ2-7	many
CASSPAEMNTEAFF	TGTGCCAGCTCACCCGCAGAAATGAACACTGAAGCTTTCTTT	-	TRBV18	TRBJ1-1	-
CASSLQVLGTEAFF	TGTGCCAGCAGTTTACAGGTTTTGGGTACTGAAGCTTTCTTT	-	TRBV27	TRBJ1-1	-
CASSLTGRVNTEAFF	TGCGCCAGCAGCTTGACAGGGAGGGTGAACACTGAAGCTTTCTTT	-	TRBV5-1	TRBJ1-1	-
CASSLFRDNEQFF	TGTGCCAGCAGCTTGTTTAGAGACAATGAGCAGTTCTTC	-	TRBV5-6	TRBJ2-1	-
CATSDFSRGYTF	TGTGCCACCAGTGATTTTAGCCGGGGCTACACCTTC	-	TRBV24-1	TRBJ1-2	-
CASSEDRVQYF	TGTGCCAGCAGTGAGGACAGGGTACAGTACTTC	TRBD1	TRBV6-1	TRBJ2-7	once
CASSVGASENTGELFF	TGTGCCAGCAGCGTAGGGGCTAGCGAGAACACCGGGGAGCTGTTTTTT	-	TRBV9	TRBJ2-2	-
CATSDPGTGESYGYTF	TGTGCCACCAGTGATCCCGGGACAGGGGAGAGCTATGGCTACACCTTC	TRBD1	TRBV24-1	TRBJ1-2	-
CAWNWGLGNTEAFF	TGTGCCTGGAATTGGGGGCTGGGCAACACTGAAGCTTTCTTT	-	TRBV30	TRBJ1-1	-
CASSLAGTMGTDTQYF	TGTGCCAGCAGCTTGGCCGGGACTATGGGCACAGATACGCAGTATTTT	TRBD2	TRBV11-3	TRBJ2-3	-
CASSYSGTSVYEQYF	TGTGCCAGCAGTTACTCCGGGACTAGCGTCTACGAGCAGTACTTC	TRBD2	TRBV6-2/TRBV6-3	TRBJ2-7	-
CASSLGQGRNYEQYF	TGTGCCAGCTCACTAGGACAGGGGCGGAACTACGAGCAGTACTTC	TRBD1	TRBV18	TRBJ2-7	-
CASSLSSGRVNEQYF	TGTGCCAGCAGCTTAAGTAGCGGGAGGGTTAACGAGCAGTACTTC	TRBD2	TRBV7-8	TRBJ2-7	-
CAWSVRIVETQYF	TGTGCCTGGAGTGTAAGAATAGTTGAGACCCAGTACTTC	-	TRBV30	TRBJ2-5	-
CASISDTEAFF	TGTGCCAGCATATCGGACACTGAAGCTTTCTTT	-	TRBV2	TRBJ1-1	-
CASSPSGSSYNEQFF	TGTGCCAGCAGCCCTAGCGGGAGCTCCTACAATGAGCAGTTCTTC	TRBD2	TRBV11-2	TRBJ2-1	-
CATRSGTGGFGYTF	TGTGCCACTCGATCCGGGACAGGGGGCTTTGGCTACACCTTC	TRBD1	TRBV28	TRBJ1-2	-
CASSPRTGELSGQYF	TGTGCCAGCTCACCTCGGACAGGGGAACTCAGCGGGCAGTACTTC	TRBD1	TRBV18	TRBJ2-7	-
CASSPWLGGMNTEAFF	TGTGCCAGCAGTCCCTGGCTAGGCGGAATGAACACTGAAGCTTTCTTT	-	TRBV3-1/TRBV3-2	TRBJ1-1	-
CASSPRGQMTFF	TGTGCCAGCAGTCCTAGGGGACAGATGACTTTCTTT	TRBD1	TRBV27	TRBJ1-1	-
CASSESSQGPRYTF	TGTGCCAGCAGTGAATCTAGTCAGGGCCCCCGCTACACCTTC	-	TRBV2	TRBJ1-2	-
CASSLRLAGVSTDTQYF	TGCGCCAGCAGCTTGCGACTAGCGGGAGTGAGCACAGATACGCAGTATTTT	TRBD2	TRBV5-1	TRBJ2-3	once
CASSLPGQGNYGYTF	TGTGCCAGCAGCTTACCGGGACAGGGGAACTATGGCTACACCTTC	TRBD1	TRBV11-3	TRBJ1-2	few
CASSQRQGGTEAFF	TGTGCCAGCAGCCAGCGACAGGGCGGCACTGAAGCTTTCTTT	TRBD1	TRBV3-1/TRBV3-2	TRBJ1-1	-
CASSYNRGPNGGANVLTF	TGTGCCAGCAGCTACAACAGGGGGCCGAATGGAGGGGCCAACGTCCTGACTTTC	TRBD1	TRBV27	TRBJ2-6	few
CASSQQGARNTEAFF	TGTGCCAGCAGCCAACAGGGGGCGCGTAACACTGAAGCTTTCTTT	TRBD1	TRBV14	TRBJ1-1	-
CASSLLQGPGYEQYF	TGCGCCAGCAGCTTGCTACAGGGGCCCGGCTACGAGCAGTACTTC	TRBD1	TRBV5-1	TRBJ2-7	-
CASGSSDRDGQPQHF	TGTGCCAGCGGCTCCTCGGACAGGGATGGTCAGCCCCAGCATTTT	TRBD1	TRBV25-1	TRBJ1-5	-
CASSLGQGFAFSGNTIYF	TGCGCCAGCAGTCTTGGACAGGGGTTCGCATTCTCTGGAAACACCATATATTTT	TRBD1	TRBV5-1	TRBJ1-3	-
CASSLAGGSLYEQFF	TGCGCCAGCAGCTTGGCGGGCGGGAGTCTTTATGAGCAGTTCTTC	TRBD2	TRBV5-1	TRBJ2-1	-
CASSYRGDNQPQHF	TGTGCCAGCAGCTACAGGGGGGACAATCAGCCCCAGCATTTT	TRBD1	TRBV5-6	TRBJ1-5	-